The 9 T cell receptor beta chains listed next were all sequenced from one sample in a study of T cell responses to AZD1222 COVID-19 vaccine. Here immunoSEQ multiplex PCR was the method, and the copy in TCRdb shows in-frame clones only, minus some. The table shows 160,000 or so clones, with about nine tenths occurring only once. The material was peripheral blood, obtained on day 0 of AZD1222 vaccination. The receptors were gathered from an adult in good health.

The rearrangement uses TRBV5-4 and TRBJ1-1; D perhaps matches TRBD1 (5 bases). Trimming left V 4 bases short and J 5 bases short, with 12 bases between. This CDR3 has 13 residues. The V gene's germline CDR1 is SGHNT and CDR2 YYREEE (reference sequence). The CDR3 DNA reads TGTGCCAGCAGCGGGGCGGGGTGGACTGAAGCTTTCTTT. Translating it yields CASSGAGWTEAFF.

CDR3: CASSPPGSGSYNEQFF. Written as DNA, the CDR3 is TGTGCCAGCAGCCCCCCGGGTAGCGGGAGTTACAATGAGCAGTTCTTC. The gene calls are TRBV4-2 and TRBJ2-1; 9 bases align to TRBD2. Trimming took 4 bases from V and 4 from J; bases not matched to a gene: 8. This CDR3 is 16 amino acids long. Germline V lookup: CDR1 LGHNA, CDR2 YNFKEQ.

The genes are TRBV19 and TRBJ1-2; TRBD1 might be the D (5 bases). Looked up from germline, CDR1 is LNHDA and CDR2 is SQIVND (reference sequence). Between the trimmed V and J ends, which lost 6 bases and 5 bases, there was a span of 19 bases. CDR3 length equals 15 residues. CDR3 amino acids: CASSLSNDRVYGYTF. The DNA of the CDR3 is TGTGCCAGTAGCCTTTCGAACGACAGAGTATATGGCTACACCTTC.

This chain uses TRBV10-3 with TRBJ2-5; 7 bases match TRBD1. The CDR3 contains 12 residues. CDR1 and CDR2 from the germline V gene are ENHRY and SYGVKD. V lost 6 bases, J lost 6 bases, and 4 bases stayed unmatched. The CDR3 DNA follows: TGTGCCATCAGAGGACAGGATCAGACCCAGTACTTC. This codes for CAIRGQDQTQYF.

The chain is built from TRBV7-6 and TRBJ2-5; TRBD1 matches 9 bases. Losses at the gene ends were 5 bases for V and 6 bases for J; bases not matched to a gene: 13. This CDR3 is built from 16 residues. Germline V gene data show CDR1 as SGHVS and CDR2 as FNYEAQ. The CDR3 protein is CASSPRGTGTGQTQYF. The CDR3 bases are TGTGCCAGCAGCCCTAGAGGGACAGGGACTGGGCAGACCCAGTACTTC.

This sequence joins TRBV9 and TRBJ2-7; D might be TRBD2 (5 bases). The germline gives CDR1 SGDLS, CDR2 YYNGEE. The CDR3 contains 14 residues. The V gene lost 0 bases and the J gene lost 3 bases, with 10 bases spanning the gap. The CDR3 sequence is CASSVDGRSYEQYF. CDR3 in DNA: TGTGCCAGCAGCGTAGATGGGAGAAGCTACGAGCAGTACTTC.

The rearrangement uses TRBV4-2 and TRBJ2-7; 10 bases line up with TRBD1. With V trimmed by 6 bases and J by 1 base, 6 bases remained unmatched. The CDR3 is made up of 15 amino acids. Germline-derived CDR1 and CDR2 are LGHNA and YNFKEQ. CDR3 sequence reads: CASRAGTGVSYEQYF. CDR3 in DNA: TGTGCCAGCAGAGCCGGGACAGGGGTTTCCTACGAGCAGTACTTC.

The chain is built from TRBV30 and TRBJ1-3; perhaps TRBD1 as D (6 bases). The CDR3 runs 14 residues. V lost 5 bases, J lost 0 bases, and 11 bases lay in between. The germline V gene has CDR1 GTSNPN and CDR2 SVGIG (reference sequence). The CDR3 here is CAWPGGGSGNTIYF. CDR3 sequence (DNA): TGTGCCTGGCCCGGAGGGGGCTCTGGAAACACCATATATTTT.

The genes are TRBV4-2 and TRBJ1-6; maybe TRBD1 (6 bases). The CDR3 covers 17 residues. Germline lookup yields CDR1 LGHNA and CDR2 YNFKEQ. V lost 0 bases to trimming and J lost 7 bases, with 16 bases between them. CDR3 bases: TGTGCCAGCAGCCAAGAAGTAATGGGGGCCGGGAATTCACCCCTCCACTTT. Its protein is CASSQEVMGAGNSPLHF.